Sequencing of this T cell receptor (beta chain) was carried out in a study of prognosis after radiotherapy for stage I lung cancer. Study summary: Newly diagnosed primary stage I lung tumors were found in approximately 15 patients, while oligometastatic NSCLC after surgical resection of the primary tumor was found in four or five. The approximately twelve male and roughly 6 female patients were aged 53 to 84, median approximately 74 years.

The CDR3 is 13 residues long. The V gene's germline CDR1 is MDHEN and CDR2 SYDVKM. V shed 7 bases and J shed 4 bases, with 14 bases lying between them. The table lists this clonotype with a few counts. This may stem from a read error, because a much larger clone lies one nucleotide away. The TCR beta CDR3 region was amplified from genomic DNA, with two rounds of multiplex PCR being used for the amplification. With primers specific to each TRBV and TRBJ gene, the first-round PCR was performed. TCRdb analysed the multiplex PCR reads with MiXCR anew, one entry per CDR3 protein. The repertoire holds roughly 30,000 distinct CDR3 sequences, with about 39% as singletons.

The receptor was derived from a donor at least 50 years old with non-small cell lung cancer. Here the sequenced sample was PBMCs, taken before or after stereotactic body radiation therapy (not recorded which). This chain uses TRBV28 with TRBJ2-7; possibly TRBD2 for D (5 bases). CDR3 bases: TGTGCCAGCATGGTCGGGATTGTGTACGAGCAGTACTTC. Amino acid sequence: CASMVGIVYEQYF.